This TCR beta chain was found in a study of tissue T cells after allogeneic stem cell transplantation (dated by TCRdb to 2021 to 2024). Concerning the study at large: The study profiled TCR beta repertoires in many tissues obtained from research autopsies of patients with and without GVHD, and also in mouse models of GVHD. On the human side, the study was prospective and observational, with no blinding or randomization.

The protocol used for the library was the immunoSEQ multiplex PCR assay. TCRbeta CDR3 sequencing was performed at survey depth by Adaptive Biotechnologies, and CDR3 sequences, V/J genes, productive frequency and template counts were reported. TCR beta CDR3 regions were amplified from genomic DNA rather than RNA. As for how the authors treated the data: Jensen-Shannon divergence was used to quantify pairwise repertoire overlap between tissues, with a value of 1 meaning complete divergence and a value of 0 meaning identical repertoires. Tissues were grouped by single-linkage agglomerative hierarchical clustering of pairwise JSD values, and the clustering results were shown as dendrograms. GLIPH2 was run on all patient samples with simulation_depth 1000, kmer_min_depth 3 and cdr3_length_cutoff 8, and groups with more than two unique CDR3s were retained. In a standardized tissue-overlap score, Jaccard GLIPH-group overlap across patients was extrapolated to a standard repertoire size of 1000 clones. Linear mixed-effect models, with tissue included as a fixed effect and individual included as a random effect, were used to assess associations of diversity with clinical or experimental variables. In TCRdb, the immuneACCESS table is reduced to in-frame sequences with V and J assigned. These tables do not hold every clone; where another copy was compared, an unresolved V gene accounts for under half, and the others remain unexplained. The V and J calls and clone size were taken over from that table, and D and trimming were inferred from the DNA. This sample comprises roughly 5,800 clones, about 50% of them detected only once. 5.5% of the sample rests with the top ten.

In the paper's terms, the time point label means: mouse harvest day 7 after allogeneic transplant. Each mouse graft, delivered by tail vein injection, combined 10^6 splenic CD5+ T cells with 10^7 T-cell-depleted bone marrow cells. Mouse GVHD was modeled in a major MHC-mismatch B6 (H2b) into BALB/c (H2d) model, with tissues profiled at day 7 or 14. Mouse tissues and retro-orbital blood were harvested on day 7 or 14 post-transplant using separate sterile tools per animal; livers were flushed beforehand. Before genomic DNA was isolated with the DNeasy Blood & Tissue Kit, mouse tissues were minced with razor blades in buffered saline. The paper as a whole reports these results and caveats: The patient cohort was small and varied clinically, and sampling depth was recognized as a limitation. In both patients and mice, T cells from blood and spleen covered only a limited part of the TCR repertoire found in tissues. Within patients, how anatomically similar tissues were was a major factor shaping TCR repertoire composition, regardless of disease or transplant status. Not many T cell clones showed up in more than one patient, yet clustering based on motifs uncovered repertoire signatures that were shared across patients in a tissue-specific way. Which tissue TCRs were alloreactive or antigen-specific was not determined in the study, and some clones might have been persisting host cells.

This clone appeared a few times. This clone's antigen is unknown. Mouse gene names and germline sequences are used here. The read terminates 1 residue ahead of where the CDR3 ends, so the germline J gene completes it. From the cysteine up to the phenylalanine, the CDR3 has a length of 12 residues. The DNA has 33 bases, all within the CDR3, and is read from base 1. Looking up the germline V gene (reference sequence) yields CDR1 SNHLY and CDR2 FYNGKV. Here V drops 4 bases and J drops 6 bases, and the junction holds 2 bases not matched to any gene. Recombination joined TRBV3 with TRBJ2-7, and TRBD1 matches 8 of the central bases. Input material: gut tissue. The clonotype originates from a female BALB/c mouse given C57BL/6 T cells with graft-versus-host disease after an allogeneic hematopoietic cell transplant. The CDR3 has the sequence CASSSDRGEQYF. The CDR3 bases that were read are TGTGCCAGCAGCTCCGACAGGGGTGAACAGTAC.